This TCR beta chain was retrieved from a study of shared T cell receptors in the human thymus (dated by TCRdb to about 2021). Notes on the research overall: The study examined how the human thymus generates shared, self-reactive T-cell receptor alpha chains.

There are 14 amino acids in the CDR3, from cysteine to phenylalanine inclusive. Only the CDR3 DNA stays, 42 bases, in frame from base 1. V was cut back by 3 bases and J by 3 bases, leaving a gap of 11 bases between them. For CDR1 and CDR2, the germline V gene (reference sequence) lists MNHEY and SMNVEV. Receptor libraries were prepared by the immunoSEQ multiplex PCR assay. TCRdb stores this immuneACCESS table with in-frame sequences only. Part of the clones is absent; in the studies checked, under half of the shortfall reflects unresolved V genes, and no reason is known for the rest. Within this sample are approximately 730,000 clones, with over 75% of them counted one time only. The ten largest clones represent more than 0.008% of the sample. As to this clone: Its antigen specificity is not known. It has no much larger one-base neighbor in the sample; base qualities were not kept.

These same data were also listed under a study on human thymus T cells. As the second paper documents: Immunologically healthy infants undergoing open corrective cardiac surgery for congenital heart defects in Finland were used as donors. The thymus tissue came from surgical resects taken out during corrective cardiac surgery. Both the thymic and the peripheral blood repertoires appeared to show biased V and J gene segment usage. Highly overlapping thymic TCR repertoires among unrelated individuals were reported in the related research. The study described the TCR alpha and beta repertoires in under 10 infant thymus samples and a handful of matching peripheral blood samples. The cohort included 5 or 6 male and a couple of female infants, with donor ages spanning 7 to 244 days. Thymocytes were freed from the tissue by mechanical means and kept at -70 degrees C as pellets of 10-30 million cells. A QIAsymphony instrument was used to extract genomic DNA from frozen cell pellets. TCRB and TCRAD loci were amplified from a standardized quantity of quality-controlled genomic DNA using the immunoSEQ multiplex PCR assay. The V(D)J region was spanned by amplicons of a length sufficient to cover the CDR3 and to identify V and J genes. The amplicons were sequenced on an Illumina platform via the commercial immunoSEQ service. Corrections for primer bias and sequencing errors followed previously described methods, while TCRAD and TCRB definitions were based on the IMGT database. The repertoires were analysed using immunoSEQ Analyzer 3.0 and VDJTools for basic statistics, V/J segment usage, diversity estimates, rarefaction and pairwise overlap. To estimate diversity, the Chao1, ChaoE, Efron-Thisted, Shannon and inverse Simpson indices were applied, and diversity was also estimated on datasets down-sampled to the smallest sample. For repertoire overlap, CDR3 nucleotide sequence, V gene and J gene had to match strictly, and clustering was done by Jaccard-based multidimensional scaling. On average, thymus samples gave 650,000 to 850,000 unique TCRB clonotypes, whereas blood samples gave about 84,000.

This TCR came from a girl under three years old with a congenital heart defect. Donor details come from another sample of the same person, matched by shared clones. Recombination connected TRBV27 to TRBJ1-1; 6 matching bases give a weak D call of TRBD1. The sequencing sample was made of thymocytes. Here is the DNA: TGTGCCAGCAGTTTGGGGGGGGCATACACTGAAGCTTTCTTT. Translated, this is CASSLGGAYTEAFF.